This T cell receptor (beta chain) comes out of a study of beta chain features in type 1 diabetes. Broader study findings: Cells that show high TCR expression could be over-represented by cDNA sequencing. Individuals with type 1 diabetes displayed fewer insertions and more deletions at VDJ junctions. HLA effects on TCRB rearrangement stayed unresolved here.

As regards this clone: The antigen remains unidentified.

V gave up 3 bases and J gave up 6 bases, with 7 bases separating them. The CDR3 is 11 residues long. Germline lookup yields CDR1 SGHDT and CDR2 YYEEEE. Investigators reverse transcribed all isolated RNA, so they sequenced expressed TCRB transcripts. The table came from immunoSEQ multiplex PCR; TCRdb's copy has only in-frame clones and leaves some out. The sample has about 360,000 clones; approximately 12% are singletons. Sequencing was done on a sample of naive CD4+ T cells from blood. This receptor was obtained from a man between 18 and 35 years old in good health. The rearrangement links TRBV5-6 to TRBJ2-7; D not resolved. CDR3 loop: CASSYESEQYF. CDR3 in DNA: TGTGCCAGCAGCTACGAGTCCGAGCAGTACTTC.